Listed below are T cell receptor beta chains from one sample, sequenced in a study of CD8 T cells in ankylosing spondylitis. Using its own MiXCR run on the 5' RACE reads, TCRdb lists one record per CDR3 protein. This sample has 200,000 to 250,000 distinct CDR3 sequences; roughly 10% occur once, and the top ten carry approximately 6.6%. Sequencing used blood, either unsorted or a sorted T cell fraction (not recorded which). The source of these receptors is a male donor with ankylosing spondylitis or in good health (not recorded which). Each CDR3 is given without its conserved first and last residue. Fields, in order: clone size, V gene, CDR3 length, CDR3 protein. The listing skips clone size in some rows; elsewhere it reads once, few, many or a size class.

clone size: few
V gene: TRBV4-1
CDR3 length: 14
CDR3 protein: ASSQGRTGGQRPQH

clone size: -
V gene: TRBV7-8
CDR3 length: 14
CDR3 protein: ASSFYRGRPGNTIY

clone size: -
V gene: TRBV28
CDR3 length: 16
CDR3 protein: ASSLGTGGTLSYNEQF

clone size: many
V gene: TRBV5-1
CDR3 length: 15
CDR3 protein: ASSPSSGRAFHNEQF

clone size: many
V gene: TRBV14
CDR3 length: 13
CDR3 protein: ASSRGDRGENIQY

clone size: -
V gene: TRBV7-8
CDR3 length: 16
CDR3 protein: ASSFILGLAGGISPLH

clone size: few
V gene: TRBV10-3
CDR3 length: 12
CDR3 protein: AISEGGEAYEQY

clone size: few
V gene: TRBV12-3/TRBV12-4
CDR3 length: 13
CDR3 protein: ASQPGEYMNTEAF

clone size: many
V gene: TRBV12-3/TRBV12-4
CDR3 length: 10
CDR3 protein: ASSLGRGEQF

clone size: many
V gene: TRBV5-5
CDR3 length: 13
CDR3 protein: ASSLWRGKYNEQF

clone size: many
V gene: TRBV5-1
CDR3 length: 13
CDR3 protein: ASSAFGPSTDTQY

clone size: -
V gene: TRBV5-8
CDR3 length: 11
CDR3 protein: ASSLRMDNEQF

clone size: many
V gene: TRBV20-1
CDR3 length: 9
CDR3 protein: SAGGAYEQY

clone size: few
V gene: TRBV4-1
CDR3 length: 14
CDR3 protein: ASSPRFELGAEKLF

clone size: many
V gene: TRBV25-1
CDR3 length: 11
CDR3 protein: ASSEGGHQPQH

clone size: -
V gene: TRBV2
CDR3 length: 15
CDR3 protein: ASPLPGHKTVYNEQF

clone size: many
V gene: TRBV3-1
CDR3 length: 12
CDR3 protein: ASSPGLVRETQY